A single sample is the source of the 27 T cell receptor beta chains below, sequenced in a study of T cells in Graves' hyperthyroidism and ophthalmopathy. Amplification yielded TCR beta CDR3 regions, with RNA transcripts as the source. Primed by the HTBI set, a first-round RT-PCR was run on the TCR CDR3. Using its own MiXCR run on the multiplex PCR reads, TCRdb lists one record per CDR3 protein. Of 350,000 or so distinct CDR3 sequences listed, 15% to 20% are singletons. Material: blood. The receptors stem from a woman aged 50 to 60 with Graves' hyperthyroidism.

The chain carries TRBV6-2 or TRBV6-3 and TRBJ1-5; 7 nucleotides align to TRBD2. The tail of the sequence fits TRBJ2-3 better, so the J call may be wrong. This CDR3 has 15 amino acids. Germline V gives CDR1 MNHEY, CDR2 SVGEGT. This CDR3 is CASSPGRSSNQPQYF. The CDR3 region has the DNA TGTGCCAGCAGCCCCGGGAGGTCTAGCAATCAGCCCCAGTATTTT.

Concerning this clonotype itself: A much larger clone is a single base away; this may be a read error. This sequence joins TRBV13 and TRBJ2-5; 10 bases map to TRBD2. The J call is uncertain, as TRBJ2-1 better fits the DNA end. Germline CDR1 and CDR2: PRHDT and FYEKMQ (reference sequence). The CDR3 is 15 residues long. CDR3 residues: CASSLLAGPQETQFF. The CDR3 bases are TGTGCCAGCAGCCTACTAGCGGGGCCCCAAGAGACCCAGTTCTTC.

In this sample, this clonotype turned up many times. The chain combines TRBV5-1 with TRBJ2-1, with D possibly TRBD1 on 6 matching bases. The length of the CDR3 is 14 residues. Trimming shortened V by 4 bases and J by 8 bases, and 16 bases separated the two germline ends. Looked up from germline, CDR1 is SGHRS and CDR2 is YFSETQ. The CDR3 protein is CASSPQGPRDEQFF. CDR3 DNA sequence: TGCGCCAGCAGCCCACAGGGACCTCGGGATGAGCAGTTCTTC.

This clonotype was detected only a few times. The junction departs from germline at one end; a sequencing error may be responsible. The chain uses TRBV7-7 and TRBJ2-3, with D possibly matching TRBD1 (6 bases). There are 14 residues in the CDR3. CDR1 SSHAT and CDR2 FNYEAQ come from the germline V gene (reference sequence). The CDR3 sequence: CASSQTQGLDTQYF. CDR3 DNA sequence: TGTGCTAGCAGCCAAACACAGGGTTTAGATACGCAGTATTTT.

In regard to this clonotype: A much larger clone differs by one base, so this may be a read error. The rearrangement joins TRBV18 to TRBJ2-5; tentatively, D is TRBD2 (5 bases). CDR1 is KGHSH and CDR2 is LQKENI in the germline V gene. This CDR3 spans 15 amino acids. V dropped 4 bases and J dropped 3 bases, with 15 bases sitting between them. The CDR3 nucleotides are TGTGCCAGCTCACGCGGACGGGGATCCGAAGAGACCCAGTACTTC. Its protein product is CASSRGRGSEETQYF.

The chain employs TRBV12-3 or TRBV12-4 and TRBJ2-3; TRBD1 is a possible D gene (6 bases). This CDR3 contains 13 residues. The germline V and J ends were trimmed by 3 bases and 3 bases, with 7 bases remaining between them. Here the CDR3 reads CASSFTGTDTQYF. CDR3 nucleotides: TGTGCCAGCAGTTTTACAGGGACAGATACGCAGTATTTT.

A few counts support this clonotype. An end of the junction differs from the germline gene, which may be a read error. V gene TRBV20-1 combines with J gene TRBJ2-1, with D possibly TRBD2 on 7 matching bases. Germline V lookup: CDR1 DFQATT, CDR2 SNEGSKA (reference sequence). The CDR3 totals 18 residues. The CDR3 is CSASGEGVELAAYSEQFF. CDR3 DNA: TGCAGTGCTAGTGGGGAGGGGGTAGAGCTAGCGGCCTACAGTGAGCAGTTCTTC.

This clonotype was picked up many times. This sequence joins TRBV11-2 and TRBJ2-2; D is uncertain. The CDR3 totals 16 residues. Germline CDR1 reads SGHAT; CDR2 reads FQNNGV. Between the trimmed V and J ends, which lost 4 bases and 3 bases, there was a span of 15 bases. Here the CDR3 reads CASSSQWVTDTGELFF. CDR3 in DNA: TGTGCCAGCAGCTCGCAGTGGGTTACTGACACCGGGGAGCTGTTTTTT.

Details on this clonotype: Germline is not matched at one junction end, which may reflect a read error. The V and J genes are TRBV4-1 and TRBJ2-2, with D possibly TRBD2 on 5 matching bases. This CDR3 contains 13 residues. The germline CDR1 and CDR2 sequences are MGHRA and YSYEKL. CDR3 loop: CASVRTDTGELFF. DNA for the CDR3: TGTGCCAGCGTTCGGACTGACACCGGGGAGCTGTTTTTT.

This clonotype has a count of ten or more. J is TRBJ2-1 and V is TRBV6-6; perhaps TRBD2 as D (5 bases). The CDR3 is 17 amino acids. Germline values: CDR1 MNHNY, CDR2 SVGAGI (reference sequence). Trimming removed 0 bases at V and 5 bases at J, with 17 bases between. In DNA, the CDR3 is TGTGCCAGCAGTTACTCCCTTCGGCGGGCGAGGGACAATGAGCAGTTCTTC. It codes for CASSYSLRRARDNEQFF.

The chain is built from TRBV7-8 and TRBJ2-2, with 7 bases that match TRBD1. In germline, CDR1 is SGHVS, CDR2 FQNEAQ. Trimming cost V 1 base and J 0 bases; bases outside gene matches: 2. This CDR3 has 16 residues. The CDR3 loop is CASSLVGTANTGELFF. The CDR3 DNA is TGTGCCAGCAGCTTAGTGGGGACAGCGAACACCGGGGAGCTGTTTTTT.

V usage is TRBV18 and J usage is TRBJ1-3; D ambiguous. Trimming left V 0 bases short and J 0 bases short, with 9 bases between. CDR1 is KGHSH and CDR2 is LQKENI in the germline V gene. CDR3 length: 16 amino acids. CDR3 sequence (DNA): TGTGCCAGCTCACCACCGGCAGGCCCCTCTGGAAACACCATATATTTT. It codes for CASSPPAGPSGNTIYF.

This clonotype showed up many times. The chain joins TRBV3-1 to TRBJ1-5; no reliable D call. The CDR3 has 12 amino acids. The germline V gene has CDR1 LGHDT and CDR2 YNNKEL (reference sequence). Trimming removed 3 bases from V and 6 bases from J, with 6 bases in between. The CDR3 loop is CASSQLGQPQHF. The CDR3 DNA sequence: TGTGCCAGCAGCCAGCTAGGTCAGCCCCAGCATTTT. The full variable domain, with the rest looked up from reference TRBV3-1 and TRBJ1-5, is DTAVSQTPKYLVTQMGNDKSIKCEQNLGHDTMYWYKQDSKKFLKIMFSYNNKELIINETVPNRFSPKSPDKAHLNLHINSLELGDSAVYFCASSQLGQPQHFGDGTRLSIL.

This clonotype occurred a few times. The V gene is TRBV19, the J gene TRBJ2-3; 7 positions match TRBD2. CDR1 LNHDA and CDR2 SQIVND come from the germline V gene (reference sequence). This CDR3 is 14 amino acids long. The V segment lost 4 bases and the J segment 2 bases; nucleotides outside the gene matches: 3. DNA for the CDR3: TGTGCCAGTAGTAGTAGGGACTACACAGATACGCAGTATTTT. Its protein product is CASSSRDYTDTQYF.

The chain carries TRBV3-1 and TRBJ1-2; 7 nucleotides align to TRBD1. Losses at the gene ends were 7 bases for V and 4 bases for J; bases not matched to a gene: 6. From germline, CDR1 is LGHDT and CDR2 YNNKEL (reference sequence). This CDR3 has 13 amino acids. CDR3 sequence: CASTPRDSYGYTF. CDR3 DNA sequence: TGTGCCAGCACCCCCCGGGACAGCTATGGCTACACCTTC.

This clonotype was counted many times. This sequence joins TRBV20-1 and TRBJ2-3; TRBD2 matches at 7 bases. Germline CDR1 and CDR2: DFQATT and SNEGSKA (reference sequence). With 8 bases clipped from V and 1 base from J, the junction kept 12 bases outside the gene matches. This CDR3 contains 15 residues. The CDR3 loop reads CSNKPTSPRTDTQYF. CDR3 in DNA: TGCAGTAACAAACCGACTAGCCCCCGCACAGATACGCAGTATTTT.

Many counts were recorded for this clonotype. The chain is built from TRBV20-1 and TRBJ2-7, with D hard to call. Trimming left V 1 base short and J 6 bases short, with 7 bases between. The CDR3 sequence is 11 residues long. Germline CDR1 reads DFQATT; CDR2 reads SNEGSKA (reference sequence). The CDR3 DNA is TGCAGTGCTAGAGCAAACGGCGAGCAGTACTTC. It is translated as CSARANGEQYF.

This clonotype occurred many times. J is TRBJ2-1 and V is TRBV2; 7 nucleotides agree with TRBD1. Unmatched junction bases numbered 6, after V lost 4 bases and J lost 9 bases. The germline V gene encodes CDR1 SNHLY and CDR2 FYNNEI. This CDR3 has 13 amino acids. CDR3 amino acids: CASSALTGLEQFF. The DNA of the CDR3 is TGTGCCAGCAGTGCCCTGACAGGGCTTGAGCAGTTCTTC.

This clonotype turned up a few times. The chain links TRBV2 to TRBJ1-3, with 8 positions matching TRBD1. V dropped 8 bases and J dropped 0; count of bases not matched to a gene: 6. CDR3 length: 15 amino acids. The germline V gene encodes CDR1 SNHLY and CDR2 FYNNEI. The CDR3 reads CASLQGADSGNTIYF. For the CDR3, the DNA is TGTGCCAGCCTGCAGGGGGCTGACTCTGGAAACACCATATATTTT. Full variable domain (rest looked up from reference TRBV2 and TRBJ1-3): EPEVTQTPSHQVTQMGQEVILRCVPISNHLYFYWYRQILGQKVEFLVSFYNNEISEKSEIFDDQFSVERPDGSNFTLKIRSTKLEDSAMYFCASLQGADSGNTIYFGEGSWLTVV.

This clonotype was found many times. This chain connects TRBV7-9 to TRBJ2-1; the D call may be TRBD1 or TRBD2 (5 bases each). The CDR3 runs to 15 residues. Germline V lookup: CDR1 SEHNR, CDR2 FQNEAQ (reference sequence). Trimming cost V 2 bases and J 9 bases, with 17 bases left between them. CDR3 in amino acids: CASSLYSPSGGEQFF. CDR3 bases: TGTGCCAGCAGCTTATACAGCCCCAGTGGGGGTGAGCAGTTCTTC.

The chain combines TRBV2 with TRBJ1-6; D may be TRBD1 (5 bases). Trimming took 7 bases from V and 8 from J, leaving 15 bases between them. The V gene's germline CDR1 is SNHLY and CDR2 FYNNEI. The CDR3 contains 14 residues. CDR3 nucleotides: TGTGCCAGCACTTGGGGGGGGAGAGATTCACCCCTCCACTTT. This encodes CASTWGGRDSPLHF.

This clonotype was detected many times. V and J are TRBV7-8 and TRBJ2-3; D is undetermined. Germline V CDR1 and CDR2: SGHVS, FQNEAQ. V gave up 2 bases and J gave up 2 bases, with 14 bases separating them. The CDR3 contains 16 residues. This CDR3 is CASSLRARSPTDTQYF. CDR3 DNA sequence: TGTGCCAGCAGCTTACGGGCGCGCTCCCCCACAGATACGCAGTATTTT.

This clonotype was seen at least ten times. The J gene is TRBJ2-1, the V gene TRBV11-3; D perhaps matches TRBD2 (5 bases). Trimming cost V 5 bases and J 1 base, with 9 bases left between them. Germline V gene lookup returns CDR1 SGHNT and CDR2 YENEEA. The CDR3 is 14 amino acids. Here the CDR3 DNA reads TGTGCCAGCAGCCGAGGGATGTCCTACAATGAGCAGTTCTTC. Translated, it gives CASSRGMSYNEQFF.

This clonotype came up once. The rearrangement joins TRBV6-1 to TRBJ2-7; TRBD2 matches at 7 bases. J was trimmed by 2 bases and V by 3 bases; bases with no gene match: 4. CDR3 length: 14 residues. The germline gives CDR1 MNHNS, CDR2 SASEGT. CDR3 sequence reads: CASSDTREAYEQYF. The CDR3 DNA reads TGTGCCAGCAGTGATACTCGGGAGGCCTACGAGCAGTACTTC.

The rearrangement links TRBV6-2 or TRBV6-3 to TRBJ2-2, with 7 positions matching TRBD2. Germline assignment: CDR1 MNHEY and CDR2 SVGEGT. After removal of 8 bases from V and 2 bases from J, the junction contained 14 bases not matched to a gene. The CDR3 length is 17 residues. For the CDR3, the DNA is TGTGCCAGCTATCCCCGCACTAGCGCTATCAACACCGGGGAGCTGTTTTTT. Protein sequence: CASYPRTSAINTGELFF.

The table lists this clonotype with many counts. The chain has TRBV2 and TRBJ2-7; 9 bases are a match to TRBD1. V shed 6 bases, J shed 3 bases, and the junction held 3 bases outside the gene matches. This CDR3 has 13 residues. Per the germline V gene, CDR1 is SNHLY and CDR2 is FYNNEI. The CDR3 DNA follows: TGTGCCAGCAGCCGGACAGGGGACTACGAGCAGTACTTC. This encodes CASSRTGDYEQYF.

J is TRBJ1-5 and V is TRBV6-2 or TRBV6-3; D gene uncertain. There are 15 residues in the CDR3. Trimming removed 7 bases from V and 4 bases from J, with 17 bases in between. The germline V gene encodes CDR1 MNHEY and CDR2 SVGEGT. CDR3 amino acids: CASKGTGGGNQPQHF. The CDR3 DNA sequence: TGTGCCAGCAAGGGAACGGGAGGAGGGAATCAGCCCCAGCATTTT.